Here is one TCR beta chain with its context. This sample was taken from a study of blood T cell repertoires in COVID-19. About the research overall: Sources were T cells, B-cell-depleted T cells, or PBMCs; the material itself was cDNA or gDNA.

In the original analysis: Amplification with reference gene primers provided the estimates of nucleated cell counts. Profiling relied on immunoSEQ multiplex PCR, and the TCRdb table lists in-frame clones only, not all of them. Clonal size and the V and J genes are those of that table, whereas D and trimming came from the DNA. The table lists about 300,000 clones, 90% to 95% of them singletons. Germline V gives CDR1 MDHEN, CDR2 SYDVKM. The CDR3 has 12 amino acids. V was cut by 2 bases and J by 6 bases, with 8 bases left in between. The chain links TRBV28 to TRBJ2-7; perhaps TRBD2 as D (6 bases). Sequenced input: peripheral blood. The receptor was derived from a woman in her twenties or thirties with COVID-19, enrolled during active disease. The CDR3, as DNA: TGTGCCAGCAGTTTAGGAGGGGTCGAGCAGTACTTC. Translating gives CASSLGGVEQYF. The variable domain in full, with the rest retrieved from reference TRBV28 and TRBJ2-7, is DVKVTQSSRYLVKRTGEKVFLECVQDMDHENMFWYRQDPGLGLRLIYFSYDVKMKEKGDIPEGYSVSREKKERFSLILESASTNQTSMYLCASSLGGVEQYFGPGTRLTVT.